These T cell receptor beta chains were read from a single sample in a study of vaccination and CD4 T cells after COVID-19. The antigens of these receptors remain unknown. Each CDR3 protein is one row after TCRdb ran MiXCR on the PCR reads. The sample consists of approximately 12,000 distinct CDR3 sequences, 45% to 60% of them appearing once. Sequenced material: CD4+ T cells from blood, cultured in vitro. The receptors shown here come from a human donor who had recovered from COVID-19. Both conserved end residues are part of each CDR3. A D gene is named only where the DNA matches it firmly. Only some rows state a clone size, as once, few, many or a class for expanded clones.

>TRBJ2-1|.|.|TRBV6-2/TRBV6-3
TGTGCCAGCAGTTACGGCGGGGCCCTCCCTCCCTCGCACAATGAGCAGTTCTTC
CASSYGGALPPSHNEQFF
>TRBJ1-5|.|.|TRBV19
TGTGCCAGTAGCTACATGGGGGCGGCCGGGTCCCAGCATTTT
CASSYMGAAGSQHF
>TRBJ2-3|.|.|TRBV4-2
TGTGCCAGCAGCCAAGGAAGCACAGATACGCAGTATTTT
CASSQGSTDTQYF
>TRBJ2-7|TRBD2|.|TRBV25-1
TGTGCCAGCTCCCTCGGACGGGAGGTACAGATTAGCTCCTACGAGCAGTACTTC
CASSLGREVQISSYEQYF
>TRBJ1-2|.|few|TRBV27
TGTGCCAGCAGTTATCAGGGCTCCTTGGGCTACACCTTC
CASSYQGSLGYTF
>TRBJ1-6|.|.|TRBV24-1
TGTGCCACCAGTGATTTGGCAGGGGAGCGGGGATCACCCCTCCACTTT
CATSDLAGERGSPLHF
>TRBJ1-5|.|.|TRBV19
TGTGCCAGTAGTTTCCTCAATCAGCCCCAGCATTTT
CASSFLNQPQHF
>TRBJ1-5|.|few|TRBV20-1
TGCAGTGCTAGAGGCGCCTCGGCAGAAGCCCAGCCCCAGCATTTT
CSARGASAEAQPQHF
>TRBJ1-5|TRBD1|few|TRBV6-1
TGTGCCAGCAGGCCCGGGACAGGCGTTATTAGCAATCAGCCCCAGCATTTT
CASRPGTGVISNQPQHF
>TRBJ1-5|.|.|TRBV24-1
TGTGCCACCAGTGATTTGGGGTATCGGTCGTACGGGGTGCCCCAGCATTTT
CATSDLGYRSYGVPQHF
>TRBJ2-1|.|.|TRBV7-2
TGTGCCAGCAGCTTATTTAGAGGGAACAATGAGCAGTTCTTC
CASSLFRGNNEQFF
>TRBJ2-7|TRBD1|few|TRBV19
TGTGCCAGTAGTATACGGGCGGACAGGGCTATCTACGAGCAGTACTTC
CASSIRADRAIYEQYF
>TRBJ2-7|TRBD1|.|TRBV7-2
TGTGCCAGCAGCCCCTGGACAGGGGGCCGCGAGCAGTACTTC
CASSPWTGGREQYF
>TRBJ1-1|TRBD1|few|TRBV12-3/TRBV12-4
TGTGCCAGCAGTTTGACAGGGGTATATGAAGCTTTCTTT
CASSLTGVYEAFF
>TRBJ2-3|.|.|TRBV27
TGTGCCAGCAGTTTTCGAGCCCTTTCGTCGGCAGATGCGCAGTATTTT
CASSFRALSSADAQYF
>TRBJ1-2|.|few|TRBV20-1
TGCAGTGCTAGAGAGAACAGGCCATTGGGTGGCTACACCTTC
CSARENRPLGGYTF
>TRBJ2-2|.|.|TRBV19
TGTGCCAGTAGTACCGGACCTTCGAACACCGGGGAGCTGTTTTTT
CASSTGPSNTGELFF
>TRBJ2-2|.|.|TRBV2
TGTGCCAGCAGGACGGGACGGACGAACACCGGGGAGCTGTTTTTT
CASRTGRTNTGELFF
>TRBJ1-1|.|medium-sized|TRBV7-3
TGTGCCAGCAGCACCCAAGCCGGCACTGAAGCTTTCTTT
CASSTQAGTEAFF
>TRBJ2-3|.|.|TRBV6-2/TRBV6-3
TGTGCCAGCAGTTCCCTACCCGGGGTTAGGGATACGCAGTATTTT
CASSSLPGVRDTQYF
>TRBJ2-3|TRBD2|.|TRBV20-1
TGCAGTACAGGGACTAGCGGAGATACGCAGTATTTT
CSTGTSGDTQYF
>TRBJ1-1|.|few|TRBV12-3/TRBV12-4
TGTGCCAGCAGTAGGTACACTGAAGCTTTCTTT
CASSRYTEAFF
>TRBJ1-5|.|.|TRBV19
TGTGCCAGTAGTATCAGAGGCGGCACAGGGTACATTCAGCCCCAGCATTTT
CASSIRGGTGYIQPQHF
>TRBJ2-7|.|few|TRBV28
TGTGCCAGCAGTCCCCCTTTGATGGAGACCTACGAGCAGTACTTC
CASSPPLMETYEQYF
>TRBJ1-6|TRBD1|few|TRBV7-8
TGTGCCAGCAGCTTTACTGAACAGGGGAATTCACCCCTCCACTTT
CASSFTEQGNSPLHF
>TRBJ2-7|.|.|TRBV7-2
TGTGCCAGCAGTCAACCTCGGGACTTGGGGCGCGAGCAGTACTTC
CASSQPRDLGREQYF
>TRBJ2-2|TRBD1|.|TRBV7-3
TGTGCCAGCAGCAACAGGGGGCTGGGGAACACCGGGGAGCTGTTTTTT
CASSNRGLGNTGELFF
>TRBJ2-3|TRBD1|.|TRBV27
TGTGCCAGCAGTCCCCGAAAGACAGGGATAATAGCGACTAGCACAGATACGCAGTATTTT
CASSPRKTGIIATSTDTQYF
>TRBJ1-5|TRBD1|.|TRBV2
TGTGCCAGCAGTATTAACAGGGGGAATCAGCCCCAGCATTTT
CASSINRGNQPQHF
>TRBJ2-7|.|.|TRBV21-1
TGTGCCAGCAGCCGCCTCCACGAGCAGTACTTC
CASSRLHEQYF
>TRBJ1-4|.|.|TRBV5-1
TGCGCCAGCAGCTTGGACGGGGGGTTTGAAAAACTGTTTTTT
CASSLDGGFEKLFF
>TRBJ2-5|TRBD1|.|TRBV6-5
TGTGCCAGCAGTTATGGGGACAGGGGAGAGACCCAGTACTTC
CASSYGDRGETQYF
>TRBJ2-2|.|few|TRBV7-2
TGTGCCAGCAAGCCTTACAACACCGGGGAGCTGTTTTTT
CASKPYNTGELFF
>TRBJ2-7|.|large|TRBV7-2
TGTGCCAGCAGCTTAGCAGGTGGGGGTGGTTACGAGCAGTACTTC
CASSLAGGGGYEQYF
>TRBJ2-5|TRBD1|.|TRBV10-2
TGCGCCAGCAGTGCCGGGACAGGGCAGGGGGAGACCCAGTACTTC
CASSAGTGQGETQYF
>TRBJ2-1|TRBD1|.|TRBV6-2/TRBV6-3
TGTGCCAGCACCGCGGCTGGGACAGGGGTAAGGCAGTTCTTC
CASTAAGTGVRQFF
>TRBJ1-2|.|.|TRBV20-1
TGCAGTGCTAGCACCAGGGGTAGTGGCTACACCTTC
CSASTRGSGYTF
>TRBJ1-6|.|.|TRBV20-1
TGCAGTGCTAGTTCCGGACAGTTTGGTTCACCCCTCCACTTT
CSASSGQFGSPLHF
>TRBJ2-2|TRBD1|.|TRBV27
TGTGCCAGCAGTCTTCGCAGTAACAGGGGGACCACCGGGGAGCTGTTTTTT
CASSLRSNRGTTGELFF
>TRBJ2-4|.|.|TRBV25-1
TGTGCCAGCAGTGGGGGATCCGGAAGGACAAAGACACCCATGGACATTCAGTACTTC
CASSGGSGRTKTPMDIQYF
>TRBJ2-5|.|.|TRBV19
TGTGCCAGTAGCCTAGCCGCCGGACGCATCCTAGAGACCCAGTACTTC
CASSLAAGRILETQYF
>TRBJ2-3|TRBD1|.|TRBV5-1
TGCGCCAGCAGCCACGGACAGGGGCCCGATACGCAGTATTTT
CASSHGQGPDTQYF